This TCR beta chain is from a study of T cells after yellow fever vaccination. Study observations and caveats: Contaminants from the bulk population, in the form of abundant clonotypes, could be found in FACS-sorted repertoires.

Germline CDR1 is LGHNA and CDR2 is YNFKEQ. The CDR3 spans 14 residues. V was cut by 1 base and J by 5 bases, with 11 bases left in between. TCRdb reprocessed the 5' RACE reads with MiXCR, giving one entry per CDR3 protein. The repertoire holds around 72,000 distinct CDR3 sequences, with around 7% as singletons. This clonotype appeared many times. Its antigen is not known. V and J are TRBV4-2 and TRBJ2-5, with D possibly matching TRBD2 (6 bases). The material was CD8+ T cells sorted from PBMCs, obtained around 10 days after the first yellow fever vaccination. This receptor was obtained from a man aged 18-30 years who received the YFV17D yellow fever vaccine. The CDR3 spells CASSQVRERETQYF. In DNA form, the CDR3 reads TGTGCCAGCAGCCAAGTTCGGGAGAGGGAGACCCAGTACTTC.